These 24 T cell receptor beta chains came from one sample sequenced in a study of T-cell reconstitution after alpha-beta-depleted transplantation in children. Library preparation (for TCRbeta) was performed with unique molecular identifiers. TCRdb re-called the PCR reads with MiXCR, one entry per CDR3 protein. The repertoire holds 250,000 to 350,000 distinct CDR3 sequences, with over 8% as singletons. Sequences were derived from PBMCs from the stem cell graft donor, sampled from the stem cell graft. Source of these receptors: a human donor who donated a stem cell graft to a child with SCID.

The V and J genes are TRBV5-1 and TRBJ2-1, with no clear D. The V end was cut by 0 bases, the J end by 2 bases, with 12 bases between. Per germline, CDR1 SGHRS and CDR2 YFSETQ. There are 16 residues in the CDR3. The CDR3 here is CASSLEMRLPYNEQFF. Here the CDR3 DNA reads TGCGCCAGCAGCTTGGAGATGCGTCTCCCCTACAATGAGCAGTTCTTC.

J is TRBJ2-7 and V is TRBV20-1; TRBD2 agrees at 13 bases. Losses at the gene ends were 5 bases for V and 3 bases for J; bases not matched to a gene: 4. CDR1 DFQATT and CDR2 SNEGSKA come from the germline V gene (reference sequence). The CDR3 covers 14 residues. Here the CDR3 DNA reads TGCAGTGCTGTCCGACTAGCGGGGGGCTACGAGCAGTACTTC. Translating gives CSAVRLAGGYEQYF.

CDR3 loop: CASSQAEGLAYEQYF. Written as DNA, the CDR3 is TGTGCCAGCAGCCAAGCCGAAGGACTAGCCTACGAGCAGTACTTC. The genes are TRBV4-2 and TRBJ2-7, with 7 nucleotides matching TRBD2. Germline V lookup: CDR1 LGHNA, CDR2 YNFKEQ. The CDR3 spans 15 residues. Trimming took 1 base from V and 2 from J; bases not matched to a gene: 5.

The chain has TRBV12-3 or TRBV12-4 and TRBJ2-5; a possible D gene is TRBD2 (6 bases). Trimming removed 2 bases from V and 3 bases from J, with 13 bases in between. CDR3 length: 15 residues. CDR3 sequence reads: CASSLRRGPKETQYF. In nucleotides, the CDR3 is TGTGCCAGCAGTTTAAGGCGGGGACCAAAAGAGACCCAGTACTTC.

The V and J genes are TRBV20-1 and TRBJ2-3; D uncertain. Trimming pared 1 base from V and 2 bases from J, leaving 10 bases between. Looked up from germline, CDR1 is DFQATT and CDR2 is SNEGSKA (reference sequence). The CDR3 loop spans 14 amino acids. The DNA of the CDR3 is TGCAGTGCTAGAGGGTGGCGGAACACAGATACGCAGTATTTT. Amino acids: CSARGWRNTDTQYF.

The chain couples TRBV5-5 to TRBJ2-1; 9 nucleotides agree with TRBD1. Trimming at V came to 4 bases and at J to 10 bases, leaving 9 bases not matched to a gene. In germline, CDR1 is SGHKS, CDR2 YYEKEE (reference sequence). The CDR3 extends over 14 amino acids. In nucleotides, the CDR3 is TGTGCCAGCAGCCTCGATCACGACAGGGGGGAGCAGTTCTTC. Amino acid sequence: CASSLDHDRGEQFF. The whole variable domain, remainder taken from reference TRBV5-5 and TRBJ2-1, is DAGVTQSPTHLIKTRGQQVTLRCSPISGHKSVSWYQQVLGQGPQFIFQYYEKEERGRGNFPDRFSARQFPNYSSELNVNALLLGDSALYLCASSLDHDRGEQFFGPGTRLTVL.

This clonotype came up a few times. V gene TRBV10-3 combines with J gene TRBJ2-6; D might be TRBD2 (6 bases). Trimming pared 4 bases from V and 0 bases from J, leaving 19 bases between. The CDR3 is 19 residues long. CDR1 and CDR2 (germline): ENHRY, SYGVKD. The CDR3 spells CAISAAPGTPSSGANVLTF. DNA of the CDR3: TGTGCCATCAGTGCCGCCCCAGGGACTCCAAGCTCTGGGGCCAACGTCCTGACTTTC.

This clonotype has a count of ten or more. The chain carries TRBV10-3 and TRBJ1-2; tentative D call: TRBD1 (5 bases). V lost 6 bases, J lost 2 bases, and 10 bases lay in between. CDR3 length: 13 amino acids. The germline CDR1 and CDR2 sequences are ENHRY and SYGVKD. CDR3 in DNA: TGTGCCATCAGATCACAGGAGAACTATGGCTACACCTTC. Translated: CAIRSQENYGYTF.

The rearrangement joins TRBV7-9 to TRBJ2-2, with D perhaps given as TRBD1 or TRBD2 (5 bases each). V was pared by 3 bases and J by 6 bases, with 11 bases between. The CDR3 sequence is 14 residues long. Germline V lookup: CDR1 SEHNR, CDR2 FQNEAQ (reference sequence). In nucleotides, the CDR3 is TGTGCCAGCAGCTTCCGGGACCCACCCGGGGAGCTGTTTTTT. It translates to CASSFRDPPGELFF. Drawing the rest from reference TRBV7-9 and TRBJ2-2, the complete variable domain is DTGVSQNPRHKITKRGQNVTFRCDPISEHNRLYWYRQTLGQGPEFLTYFQNEAQLEKSRLLSDRFSAERPKGSFSTLEIQRTEQGDSAMYLCASSFRDPPGELFFGEGSRLTVL.

The chain carries TRBV7-8 and TRBJ2-7, with 10 bases identical to TRBD1. Germline-derived CDR1 and CDR2 are SGHVS and FQNEAQ. CDR3 size: 18 residues. V trimming: 3 bases; J trimming: 7 bases; junction bases outside the gene matches: 18. As DNA, the CDR3 is TGTGCCAGCAGCTTTTTTGACAACCCGGGACAGGGGCGGGGTGAGCAGTACTTC. Translation: CASSFFDNPGQGRGEQYF.

This chain links TRBV11-2 with TRBJ2-7; unclear D gene. Per germline, CDR1 SGHAT and CDR2 FQNNGV. Trimming cost V 5 bases and J 6 bases, with 17 bases left between them. The length of the CDR3 is 14 residues. Written as DNA, the CDR3 is TGTGCCAGCAGCGGCCCTGGCTTGGGTGCCGAGCAGTACTTC. This codes for CASSGPGLGAEQYF.

This clonotype was seen at least ten times. V gene TRBV9 combines with J gene TRBJ1-2; D is unclear. Germline loops: CDR1 SGDLS, CDR2 YYNGEE. The CDR3 spans 14 residues. V was trimmed by 4 bases and J by 3 bases, leaving 13 bases between them. CDR3 sequence: CASSRRPLDYGYTF. In DNA, the CDR3 is TGTGCCAGCAGCAGAAGACCCCTGGACTATGGCTACACCTTC. The whole variable domain, remainder taken from reference TRBV9 and TRBJ1-2, is DSGVTQTPKHLITATGQRVTLRCSPRSGDLSVYWYQQSLDQGLQFLIQYYNGEERAKGNILERFSAQQFPDLHSELNLSSLELGDSALYFCASSRRPLDYGYTFGSGTRLTVV.

This clonotype was recorded a few times. The gene calls are TRBV20-1 and TRBJ2-1; no clear D. V shed 1 base and J shed 6 bases, with 4 bases lying between them. In germline, CDR1 is DFQATT, CDR2 SNEGSKA (reference sequence). The length of the CDR3 is 11 residues. The CDR3 spells CSARVANEQFF. The DNA for the CDR3 is TGCAGTGCTAGAGTGGCCAATGAGCAGTTCTTC.

The genes are TRBV27 and TRBJ1-2; D gene uncertain. Trimming cost V 0 bases and J 6 bases, with 11 bases left between them. The CDR3 has 14 residues. Germline-derived CDR1 and CDR2 are MNHEY and SMNVEV (reference sequence). CDR3 nucleotide sequence: TGTGCCAGCAGTTTATCGACCGGGTCTGATGGCTACACCTTC. Translating it yields CASSLSTGSDGYTF.

This clonotype was seen at least ten times. The chain is built from TRBV12-3 or TRBV12-4 and TRBJ1-4; D ambiguous. The V gene lost 6 bases and the J gene lost 0 bases, with 14 bases spanning the gap. The CDR3 is 16 amino acids. CDR3 loop: CASSQTLRATNEKLFF. The DNA for the CDR3 is TGTGCCAGCAGCCAGACCTTGCGGGCAACTAATGAAAAACTGTTTTTT.

This clonotype was seen a handful of times. At one boundary the junction diverges from the germline segment, which might be a read error. The V call is TRBV5-6, the J call TRBJ2-7; possibly TRBD1 for D (6 bases). Germline V gene sequence: CDR1 SGHDT, CDR2 YYEEEE. The CDR3 extends over 12 amino acids. This CDR3 reads CASSLADSLWNF. CDR3 DNA sequence: TGTGCCAGCAGCTTGGCGGACAGCCTTTGGAACTTC.

This clonotype was counted at least ten times. CDR3 coding DNA: TGTGCCAGCAGCAATCTACGCTGGACACAACAAGAGACCCAGTACTTC. Encoded protein: CASSNLRWTQQETQYF. The V call is TRBV12-3 or TRBV12-4, the J call TRBJ2-5, with D tentatively TRBD1 (5 bases). The CDR3 is 16 residues long. The V and J ends lost 6 bases and 2 bases respectively, with 19 bases between them.

With respect to this clonotype: At one of its ends the junction is not consistent with the germline gene, which may arise from a read error. The J gene is TRBJ1-3, the V gene TRBV12-3 or TRBV12-4; D may be TRBD1 (6 bases). CDR3 size: 16 residues. CDR3 protein: CASNLYPQGAGNTIYF. CDR3 sequence (DNA): TGTGCCAGCAATTTATACCCACAGGGAGCTGGAAACACCATATATTTT.

This clonotype was counted only a few times. The chain recombines TRBV2 with TRBJ2-1; D may be TRBD1 (6 bases). Trimming removed 7 bases at V and 0 bases at J, with 13 bases between. The CDR3 has 15 amino acids. From germline, CDR1 is SNHLY and CDR2 FYNNEI. CDR3 sequence reads: CASIEGGSSYNEQFF. The CDR3 DNA follows: TGTGCCAGCATCGAAGGGGGTAGCTCCTACAATGAGCAGTTCTTC.

This clonotype was detected ten times or more. The V and J genes are TRBV10-3 and TRBJ2-1; possibly TRBD2 for D (5 bases). Germline V lookup: CDR1 ENHRY, CDR2 SYGVKD. V was trimmed by 3 bases and J by 1 base, leaving 7 bases between them. The CDR3 length is 14 residues. DNA of the CDR3: TGTGCCATCAGTGACGGGGTGTCCTACAATGAGCAGTTCTTC. Its translation: CAISDGVSYNEQFF.

The table lists this clonotype with a few counts. CDR3 residues: CASSPLPGQGRNTGELFF. Written as DNA, the CDR3 is TGCGCCAGCAGCCCGTTACCGGGACAAGGGCGTAACACCGGGGAGCTGTTTTTT. This chain connects TRBV4-1 to TRBJ2-2, with a tentative D call TRBD1 (6 bases). The ends were cut back, 4 bases at V and 2 bases at J, with 20 bases in the middle. This CDR3 has 18 amino acids. Germline V gene sequence: CDR1 MGHRA, CDR2 YSYEKL.

In this sample, this clonotype turned up a few times. The V gene is TRBV12-5, the J gene TRBJ2-2; D may be TRBD1 (6 bases). The CDR3 spans 15 residues. Germline V gene lookup returns CDR1 LGHNT and CDR2 FRNRAP. Between the trimmed V and J ends, which lost 3 bases and 0 bases, there was a span of 8 bases. The CDR3 reads CASGFGTTNTGELFF. The CDR3 DNA reads TGTGCTAGTGGTTTTGGGACAACGAACACCGGGGAGCTGTTTTTT.

Only a few counts were recorded for this clonotype. The rearrangement links TRBV5-1 to TRBJ2-3; 8 nucleotides line up with TRBD1. V gave up 3 bases and J gave up 3 bases; unmatched junction bases: 21. Germline V gives CDR1 SGHRS, CDR2 YFSETQ. This CDR3 has 20 amino acids. CDR3 in DNA: TGCGCCAGCAGCTCCGGCTTGGGGACAGGACCCATCGAGCGAACAGATACGCAGTATTTT. Protein: CASSSGLGTGPIERTDTQYF.

The V call is TRBV7-8, the J call TRBJ2-3; D unresolved. The V and J ends lost 3 bases and 2 bases respectively, with 12 bases between them. CDR3 size: 15 residues. Germline assignment: CDR1 SGHVS and CDR2 FQNEAQ. The CDR3 loop reads CASSFRRAYTDTQYF. Written as DNA, the CDR3 is TGTGCCAGCAGCTTTCGCCGGGCTTACACAGATACGCAGTATTTT.